The T cell receptor beta chain under discussion was sequenced for a study of blood T cells in healthy people across ages (dated by TCRdb to about 2015). Some background on the complete study: In model experiments, template switching captured about one uniquely barcoded TCR beta cDNA molecule for every two T cells. Using deep sequencing normalized with unique cDNA molecular identifiers, the study measured how TCR beta repertoire diversity changes with age. The donors were divided into four age groups: young (average around 17 years), middle-aged (approximately 39), aged (roughly 66) and long-lived (roughly 88). Donors of different ages were randomly distributed across sequencing lanes to avoid experimental bias. Using the same blood draw, the study looked at two additional independent replicas of 1 million unique cDNA reads for two donors, one aged 18 to 30 and the other aged 80 or older.

Receptor amplification or capture employed 5' RACE. The data were produced on an Illumina HiSeq 2500. A second roughly 6 to 11 cycle PCR used a sample-barcoded 5' primer and a J-beta primer mix. A unique molecular identifier was introduced onto each TCR beta cDNA molecule by a template-switch 5' adaptor carrying 12 random nucleotides. Each sample yielded at least 3 million CDR3-containing paired-end reads. First-strand cDNA was synthesized from all RNA with the Mint cDNA synthesis kit, primed by a TRBC-specific oligonucleotide. Following uracil-DNA glycosylase treatment, a first 18-cycle PCR with universal primers M1SS and BC2_uni_R was performed on all cDNA. Under the source paper's analysis protocol: For normalization, 1 million high-quality reads were randomly selected from each sample, with every read carrying a distinct molecular identifier. Instead of being binned into consensus sequences, reads that shared molecular identifiers were thrown out. MiTCR, with a Q25 quality threshold and the strictest error-elimination algorithm, was used for CDR3 identification, clonotype clustering and error correction. A nonparametric unseen species model with Euler transformation was used to estimate a lower bound on total TCR beta diversity. The raw public reads went through TCRdb reprocessing: fastp at Q25, MiXCR clone calling, in-frame beta chains kept. CDR3 protein sequences are deduplicated, and each keeps its most common genes and DNA. The V and J calls and clone size come from TCRdb's table, not from the authors' own analysis. The sample profile shows fewer than 2,000,000 distinct CDR3 sequences; about 31% of them were found once. The ten largest make up roughly 10% of the sample.

On this clonotype itself: Its cognate antigen has yet to be identified. Base-call qualities are not available, and no considerably larger clone is one nucleotide away.

From a lookup of the germline V gene, CDR1 and CDR2 are KGHDR and SFDVKD. Its CDR3 holds 14 amino acids, cysteine through phenylalanine. Only the CDR3 region is kept as DNA, spanning 42 bases read in frame from base 1. V is reduced by 1 base and J by 1 base, leaving a spacing of 4 bases between them. The donors were roughly 39 Caucasian individuals from Russia, aged roughly 6 to 90 years, who were systemically healthy. Around 10 milliliters of peripheral blood were collected from each donor into EDTA-treated Vacutainer tubes. Ficoll-Paque density-gradient centrifugation was used to isolate PBMCs, with at least 6.5 million per sample. Total RNA, at least 5.5 micrograms per sample, was extracted from PBMCs with Trizol reagent. For every donor, an aliquot of PBMCs went through flow cytometry to measure the percentages of naive CD45RAhigh/CD27high T cells. What the authors observed across the whole study: Estimates of total diversity from one million sequenced T cells were regarded as lower bounds and underestimates. Conclusive comparison of naive and antigen-experienced compartments was prevented by the profiling of bulk unsorted PBMCs. Compared with the aged group, the long-lived group had more naive CD4+ T cells, fewer expanded clones and increased TCR diversity, a pattern suggesting age selection. As age increased, observed TCR beta diversity per million T cells dropped in a roughly linear way, and a significant reduction was already evident by age 40. Observed TCR beta diversity correlated strongly with the percentage of naive T cells measured by flow cytometry. The CMV infection status of donors was not known, potentially confounding age-related changes in expanded clonotypes.

Rearrangement joined TRBV24-1 to TRBJ1-5, with the D gene call left open. The clonotype was recovered from a woman aged 25 to 39 in good health. What was sequenced was blood. Here the CDR3 is given as CATSDLDSNQPQHF. The nucleotide sequence is given as TGTGCCACCAGTGATTTAGACAGCAATCAGCCCCAGCATTTT.